The following is a T cell receptor (beta chain) sequence with its context. V lost 4 bases and J lost 2, with 2 bases in between. Germline lookup yields CDR1 ENHRY and CDR2 SYGVKD. The CDR3 is made up of 11 amino acids. Stage II-IVA oral cavity squamous cell carcinoma was new and untreated by systemic or radiation therapy. No culture or expansion preceded analysis of these blood cells. The sample is drawn from a study of neoadjuvant anti-PD-1 for oral cavity cancer. Study overall: Non-progressing patients received a fourth nivolumab dose near day 43, then surgery on days 50-56.

Blood libraries mostly used roughly 440 ng genomic DNA, six replicates each. Sequencing used immunoSEQ multiplex PCR; TCRdb keeps in-frame clones, though not all of them. This sample has about 14,000 clones, with roughly 70% found just once. The sequencing here drew on PBMCs, taken before nivolumab (anti-PD-1) treatment. The rearrangement uses TRBV10-3 and TRBJ2-5, with D unresolved. The clonotype was recovered from a person between 40 and 85 years old with oral cavity squamous cell carcinoma. The CDR3 loop reads CAISAQETQYF. The CDR3 nucleotides are TGTGCCATCAGTGCGCAAGAGACCCAGTACTTC.